The 24 T cell receptor beta chains listed next were all sequenced from one sample in a study of cytomegalovirus exposure and HLA in healthy donors. In the PCR, 60 Vbeta and 13 Jbeta primers were used. TCRdb's table, derived via immunoSEQ multiplex PCR, lists solely in-frame clones and lacks some. The repertoire table contains 40,000 or so clones. Sequencing was performed on PBMCs. Every receptor here comes from a woman aged 25 to 39 in good health and CMV-seropositive.

This chain uses TRBV18 with TRBJ2-7; TRBD2 agrees at 7 bases. CDR1 KGHSH and CDR2 LQKENI come from the germline V gene. V lost 6 bases to trimming and J lost 2 bases; unmatched junction nucleotides: 10. This CDR3 spans 15 amino acids. CDR3 in DNA: TGTGCCAGCTCGAATCTAGCGGTCACCACCTACGAGCAGTACTTC. It specifies CASSNLAVTTYEQYF.

The gene calls are TRBV10-3 and TRBJ1-1; D is undetermined. From germline, CDR1 is ENHRY and CDR2 SYGVKD. Trimming stripped 8 bases from V and 1 base from J, with 11 bases between. This CDR3 spans 13 amino acids. Written as DNA, the CDR3 is TGTGCCATCTCAACAGAAGAGAACACTGAAGCTTTCTTT. Its protein is CAISTEENTEAFF.

The chain employs TRBV10-3 and TRBJ2-3, with TRBD2 matching 16 bases. The CDR3 extends over 16 amino acids. The V gene end was trimmed by 6 bases and the J gene end by 6 bases; junction bases not matched to a gene: 6. Germline V lookup: CDR1 ENHRY, CDR2 SYGVKD. Here the CDR3 DNA reads TGTGCCATCAGCGGGACTAGCGGGGGGGTATCGGATACGCAGTATTTT. Translation: CAISGTSGGVSDTQYF.

V and J are TRBV7-8 and TRBJ2-1, with D perhaps TRBD1 (5 bases). This CDR3 contains 15 residues. CDR1 is SGHVS and CDR2 is FQNEAQ in the germline V gene. With 6 bases removed from V and 6 bases from J, the gap between germline ends came to 18 bases. CDR3 in DNA: TGTGCCAGCAGTATTTCCCAGGGTACTGGCAATGAGCAGTTCTTC. Its translation: CASSISQGTGNEQFF.

V usage is TRBV6-1 and J usage is TRBJ2-5, with 7 positions matching TRBD2. The CDR3 has 16 amino acids. Germline lookup yields CDR1 MNHNS and CDR2 SASEGT. The ends lost 4 bases at V and 7 bases at J; junction bases unmatched: 15. The CDR3 region is CASSGIGRAPGGTQYF. The DNA of the CDR3 is TGTGCCAGCAGTGGGATCGGCCGGGCCCCGGGAGGGACCCAGTACTTC.

This chain uses TRBV11-2 with TRBJ1-1, with D tentatively TRBD1 (6 bases). The germline V gene has CDR1 SGHAT and CDR2 FQNNGV. V was pared by 2 bases and J by 5 bases, with 15 bases between. This CDR3 region has 15 residues. For the CDR3, the DNA is TGTGCCAGCAGCTTAAGTTTGGGGGCAGGAACTGAAGCTTTCTTT. Translation: CASSLSLGAGTEAFF.

This chain uses TRBV5-1 with TRBJ1-3, with 7 nucleotides matching TRBD1. Germline V gene data show CDR1 as SGHRS and CDR2 as YFSETQ. This CDR3 region has 17 residues. V trimming: 5 bases; J trimming: 0 bases; junction bases outside the gene matches: 11. The CDR3 loop is CASSRTGLPSSGNTIYF. The CDR3 coding sequence is TGCGCCAGCAGTAGGACAGGACTTCCGAGCTCTGGAAACACCATATATTTT.

The chain joins TRBV5-4 to TRBJ2-2, with TRBD1 matching over 8 bases. This CDR3 has 16 amino acids. V dropped 6 bases and J dropped 1; count of bases not matched to a gene: 8. Germline values: CDR1 SGHNT, CDR2 YYREEE (reference sequence). The CDR3 sequence: CASTILGTGNTGELFF. CDR3 nucleotides: TGTGCCAGCACCATTCTCGGGACAGGGAACACCGGGGAGCTGTTTTTT.

This chain links TRBV5-1 with TRBJ2-3; the D is unclear. The CDR3 spans 14 residues. Trimming left V 0 bases short and J 0 bases short, with 5 bases between. CDR1 is SGHRS, CDR2 YFSETQ, per germline. CDR3 residues: CASSLAISTDTQYF. The DNA of the CDR3 is TGCGCCAGCAGCTTGGCCATTAGCACAGATACGCAGTATTTT.

The chain joins TRBV29-1 to TRBJ2-5; D is undetermined. In germline, CDR1 is SQVTM, CDR2 ANQGSEA. This CDR3 has 13 amino acids. Deletions cut 5 bases from V and 1 base from J, with 11 bases between. The CDR3, as DNA: TGCAGCGTTTTCAGGCAGACCCAAGAGACCCAGTACTTC. It specifies CSVFRQTQETQYF.

The chain is built from TRBV7-8 and TRBJ2-5; tentative D call: TRBD1 (5 bases). The assigned J gene may be wrong: the sequence end matches TRBJ2-7 better. The CDR3 has 15 amino acids. Germline-derived CDR1 and CDR2 are SGHVS and FQNEAQ. The CDR3 loop reads CASSLGTGQWSEQYF. The CDR3 DNA reads as TGTGCCAGCAGCTTGGGTACAGGTCAATGGAGCGAGCAGTACTTC.

The chain joins TRBV6-1 to TRBJ2-7; 9 bases map to TRBD1. Germline V gene data show CDR1 as MNHNS and CDR2 as SASEGT. V dropped 6 bases and J dropped 2; count of bases not matched to a gene: 8. The CDR3 has 15 amino acids. The CDR3 DNA reads TGTGCCAGCAGGCCGGACAGGGGTTGGGCCTACGAGCAGTACTTC. The encoded protein is CASRPDRGWAYEQYF.

This chain joins TRBV18 and TRBJ2-7, with 7 bases matching TRBD1. V dropped 0 bases and J dropped 2; count of bases not matched to a gene: 25. Germline-derived CDR1 and CDR2 are KGHSH and LQKENI. The CDR3 sequence is 22 residues long. CDR3 in amino acids: CASSPPSGRTGQRSSWPYEQYF. The CDR3, as DNA: TGTGCCAGCTCACCACCTTCAGGACGGACAGGTCAGAGGTCAAGCTGGCCCTACGAGCAGTACTTC.

The J gene is TRBJ1-1, the V gene TRBV25-1; TRBD1 might be the D (5 bases). The CDR3 runs to 16 residues. V shed 8 bases and J shed 6 bases, with 25 bases lying between them. Per the germline V gene, CDR1 is MGHDK and CDR2 is SYGVNS. This CDR3 reads CASGRGGQGTYSEAFF. CDR3 nucleotides: TGTGCCAGCGGACGAGGAGGCCAAGGGACTTATTCTGAAGCTTTCTTT.

The rearrangement joins TRBV5-1 to TRBJ1-2; D is ambiguous. The CDR3 sequence is 14 residues long. The germline gives CDR1 SGHRS, CDR2 YFSETQ. V was pared by 0 bases and J by 5 bases, with 11 bases between. The CDR3 loop reads CASSLDGEGYGYTF. The CDR3 DNA follows: TGCGCCAGCAGCTTGGATGGTGAGGGATATGGCTACACCTTC.

This rearrangement joins TRBV5-1 to TRBJ2-3; 10 bases agree with TRBD2. The trim removed 4 bases at V and 2 bases at J, leaving 10 bases unmatched. This CDR3 spans 17 amino acids. CDR1 SGHRS and CDR2 YFSETQ come from the germline V gene. CDR3 region: CASSPGASGGLTDTQYF. CDR3 coding DNA: TGCGCCAGCAGCCCGGGAGCTAGCGGGGGCCTCACAGATACGCAGTATTTT.

The genes are TRBV19 and TRBJ1-5, with 7 bases aligning to TRBD1. The CDR3 totals 15 residues. Per germline, CDR1 LNHDA and CDR2 SQIVND (reference sequence). V was clipped by 5 bases and J by 0 bases; unmatched bases: 4. CDR3: CASSYQGVSNQPQHF. The CDR3, as DNA: TGTGCCAGTAGTTACCAGGGGGTTAGCAATCAGCCCCAGCATTTT.

J is TRBJ2-7 and V is TRBV10-3, with 7 positions matching TRBD2. The germline V gene has CDR1 ENHRY and CDR2 SYGVKD. This CDR3 has 15 residues. Germline trimming cut 0 bases from V and 6 bases from J; bases unmatched to any gene: 8. For the CDR3, the DNA is TGTGCCATCAGTGAGTCGGAAGCGGGGCGCCCCGAGCAGTACTTC. Translating gives CAISESEAGRPEQYF.

The V gene is TRBV5-1, the J gene TRBJ1-1; D may be TRBD1 (6 bases). Per germline, CDR1 SGHRS and CDR2 YFSETQ. The CDR3 has 14 amino acids. V lost 4 bases, J lost 6 bases, and 16 bases lay in between. The CDR3 region has the DNA TGCGCCAGCAGCCAAGGGGGGGGGCGCCCTGAAGCTTTCTTT. The encoded protein is CASSQGGGRPEAFF.

The rearrangement joins TRBV2 to TRBJ1-6; D call uncertain. From germline, CDR1 is SNHLY and CDR2 FYNNEI. The CDR3 spans 15 residues. V lost 3 bases, J lost 7 bases, and 13 bases lay in between. CDR3 amino acids: CASSEFNFFNSPLHF. CDR3 DNA: TGTGCCAGCAGTGAGTTTAACTTCTTCAATTCACCCCTCCACTTT. Drawing the rest from reference TRBV2 and TRBJ1-6, the complete variable domain is EPEVTQTPSHQVTQMGQEVILRCVPISNHLYFYWYRQILGQKVEFLVSFYNNEISEKSEIFDDQFSVERPDGSNFTLKIRSTKLEDSAMYFCASSEFNFFNSPLHFGNGTRLTVT.

V and J are TRBV27 and TRBJ2-1; TRBD2 is a possible D gene (6 bases). Germline CDR1 MNHEY, CDR2 SMNVEV (reference sequence). Trimming pared 5 bases from V and 6 bases from J, leaving 11 bases between. The CDR3 covers 13 residues. CDR3 coding DNA: TGTGCCAGCAGTCGGGGGTTTGGCAATGAGCAGTTCTTC. This encodes CASSRGFGNEQFF.

The chain combines TRBV14 with TRBJ2-1; 7 bases are a match to TRBD2. V shed 3 bases and J 5 bases; nucleotides not matched to a gene: 7. This CDR3 is built from 15 residues. Germline V CDR1 and CDR2: SGHDN, FVKESK. CDR3 sequence: CASSHGGGLHNEQFF. In nucleotides, the CDR3 is TGTGCCAGCAGCCATGGGGGAGGGCTACACAATGAGCAGTTCTTC. The full variable domain, with the rest looked up from reference TRBV14 and TRBJ2-1, is EAGVTQFPSHSVIEKGQTVTLRCDPISGHDNLYWYRRVMGKEIKFLLHFVKESKQDESGMPNNRFLAERTGGTYSTLKVQPAELEDSGVYFCASSHGGGLHNEQFFGPGTRLTVL.

The CDR3 loop is CASSSLAVSRHEQFF. DNA of the CDR3: TGTGCCAGTAGTAGCCTGGCGGTTAGCCGTCATGAGCAGTTCTTC. The chain uses TRBV19 and TRBJ2-1; D unresolved. Germline-derived CDR1 and CDR2 are LNHDA and SQIVND (reference sequence). The CDR3 loop spans 15 amino acids. The V and J ends lost 4 bases and 8 bases respectively, with 18 bases between them.

This chain uses TRBV4-2 with TRBJ1-4, with 11 bases lining up with TRBD1. This CDR3 comprises 18 residues. J lost 4 bases, V lost 6 bases, and 13 bases had no gene match. The V gene's germline CDR1 is LGHNA and CDR2 YNFKEQ. In DNA, the CDR3 is TGTGCCAGCAGTTCAGGACAGGGGGCCTCGGGGGGTAATGAAAAACTGTTTTTT. Translating gives CASSSGQGASGGNEKLFF.